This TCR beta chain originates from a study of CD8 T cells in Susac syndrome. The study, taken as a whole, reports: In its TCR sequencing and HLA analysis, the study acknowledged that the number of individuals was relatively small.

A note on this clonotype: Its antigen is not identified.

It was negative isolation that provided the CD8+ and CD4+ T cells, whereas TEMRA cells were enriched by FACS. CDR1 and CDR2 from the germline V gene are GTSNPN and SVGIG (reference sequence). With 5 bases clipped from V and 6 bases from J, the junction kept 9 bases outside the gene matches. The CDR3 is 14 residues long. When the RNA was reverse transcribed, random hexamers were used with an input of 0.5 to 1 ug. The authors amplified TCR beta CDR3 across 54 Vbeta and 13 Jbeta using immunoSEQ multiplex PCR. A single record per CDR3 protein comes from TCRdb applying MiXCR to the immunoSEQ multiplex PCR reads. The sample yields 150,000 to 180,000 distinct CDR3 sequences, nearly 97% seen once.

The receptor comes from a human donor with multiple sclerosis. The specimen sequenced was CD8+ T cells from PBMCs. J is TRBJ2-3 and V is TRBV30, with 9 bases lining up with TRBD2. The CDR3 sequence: CAWVAGALQDTQYF. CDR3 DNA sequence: TGTGCCTGGGTAGCGGGAGCCCTCCAGGATACGCAGTATTTT.